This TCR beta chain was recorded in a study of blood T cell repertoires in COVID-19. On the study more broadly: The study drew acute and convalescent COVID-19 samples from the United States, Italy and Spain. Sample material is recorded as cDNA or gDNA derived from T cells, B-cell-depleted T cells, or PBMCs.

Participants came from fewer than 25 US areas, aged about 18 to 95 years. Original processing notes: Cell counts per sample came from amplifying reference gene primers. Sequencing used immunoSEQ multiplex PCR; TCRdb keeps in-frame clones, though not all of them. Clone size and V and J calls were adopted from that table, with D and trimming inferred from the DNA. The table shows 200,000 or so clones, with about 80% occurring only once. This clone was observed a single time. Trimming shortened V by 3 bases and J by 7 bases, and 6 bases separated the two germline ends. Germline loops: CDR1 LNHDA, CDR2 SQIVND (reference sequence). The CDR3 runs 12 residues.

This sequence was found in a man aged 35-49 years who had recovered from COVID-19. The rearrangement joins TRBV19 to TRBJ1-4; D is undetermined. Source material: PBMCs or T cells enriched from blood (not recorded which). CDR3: CASSMRAEKLFF. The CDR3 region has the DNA TGTGCCAGTAGTATGAGGGCTGAAAAACTGTTTTTT.